Detailed here is one T cell receptor beta chain. Other DNA sequences in the sample encode the same CDR3. Germline V gives CDR1 SNHLY, CDR2 FYNNEI. CDR3 length: 14 amino acids. The V and J ends lost 6 bases and 5 bases, in that order; junction bases with no gene match: 2. This entry is derived from a study of blood T cell repertoires in COVID-19. Clones were read by immunoSEQ multiplex PCR, and TCRdb kept only the in-frame ones, dropping some. The sample holds 98,000 or so clones, around 83% seen once. The sequencing sample was made of peripheral blood. The receptor's source is a woman aged 70-85 years with acute or convalescent COVID-19. The chain links TRBV2 to TRBJ1-5; the match to TRBD1 covers 12 bases. DNA for the CDR3: TGTGCCAGCAGAGGGACAGGGGGCTATCAGCCCCAGCATTTT. Amino acid sequence: CASRGTGGYQPQHF. Complete variable domain (other parts from reference TRBV2 and TRBJ1-5): EPEVTQTPSHQVTQMGQEVILRCVPISNHLYFYWYRQILGQKVEFLVSFYNNEISEKSEIFDDQFSVERPDGSNFTLKIRSTKLEDSAMYFCASRGTGGYQPQHFGDGTRLSIL.